Detailed here is one TCR beta chain. Trimming removed 3 bases at V and 3 bases at J, with 12 bases between. The V gene's germline CDR1 is ENHRY and CDR2 SYGVKD. This CDR3 contains 14 residues. Original methodology: Using reference gene primer amplification, nucleated cell counts were estimated. Method: immunoSEQ multiplex PCR; TCRdb's copy keeps in-frame clones and lacks some. The V and J calls and clone size are taken from that table; D and trimming were inferred from the DNA. The sample carries tens of thousands of clones, 78% recorded once. The sample originates from a study of blood T cell repertoires in COVID-19. On the study more broadly: Whether acute or convalescent, the COVID-19 samples came from the United States, Italy and Spain. The analysed material was cDNA or gDNA that came from T cells, B-cell-depleted T cells, or PBMCs.

This rearrangement joins TRBV10-3 to TRBJ2-7, with D possibly TRBD1 on 5 matching bases. The source material was peripheral blood. The TCR was taken from a human donor in a cohort sampled during active COVID-19. The CDR3 DNA reads as TGTGCCATCAGTGAACAGGTCCCCAACTACGAGCAGTACTTC. The encoded protein is CAISEQVPNYEQYF.